Following are 32 T cell receptor beta chains from one sample sequenced in a study of immune heterogeneity within non-small cell lung tumors. TCR beta CDR3 was amplified by multiplex PCR using 32 V and 13 J primers. MiXCR, applied by TCRdb to the multiplex PCR reads, yields one record per CDR3 protein. The sample has about 10,000 distinct CDR3 sequences, less than 20% seen once. Genomic DNA from bulk tumor acted as the template, and about 600 ng was loaded per sample. Several spatially distant biopsies were obtained per primary tumor intraoperatively. It was patients with untreated, newly diagnosed non-small cell lung cancer who underwent curative surgery. Material: lung tumor tissue. The receptors derive from a man in his forties or fifties with non-small cell lung cancer.

This clonotype was picked up many times. This chain uses TRBV30 with TRBJ1-3; TRBD1 might be the D (5 bases). V lost 0 bases to trimming and J lost 2 bases, with 8 bases between them. CDR1 is GTSNPN, CDR2 SVGIG, per germline (reference sequence). The CDR3 is 14 residues long. The CDR3 here is CAWSVDSPGNTIYF. As DNA, the CDR3 is TGTGCCTGGAGTGTAGACAGCCCTGGAAACACCATATATTTT. Full variable domain (remainder filled in from reference TRBV30 and TRBJ1-3): SQTIHQWPATLVQPVGSPLSLECTVEGTSNPNLYWYRQAAGRGLQLLFYSVGIGQISSEVPQNLSASRPQDRQFILSSKKLLLSDSGFYLCAWSVDSPGNTIYFGEGSWLTVV.

Relative to its sample, this clonotype is medium-sized (0.01 to 0.1%). Here the CDR3 reads CASSLGSPPAYEQYF. For the CDR3, the DNA is TGTGCCAGCAGCCTGGGATCGCCGCCAGCCTACGAGCAGTACTTC. The J gene is TRBJ2-7, the V gene TRBV3-1; no definite D call. V gave up 4 bases and J gave up 2 bases, with 15 bases separating them. Germline V gives CDR1 LGHDT, CDR2 YNNKEL (reference sequence). There are 15 residues in the CDR3.

V gene TRBV3-1 combines with J gene TRBJ2-7; D uncertain. The germline V and J ends were trimmed by 1 base and 2 bases, with 9 bases remaining between them. Germline CDR1 LGHDT, CDR2 YNNKEL (reference sequence). CDR3 length: 14 amino acids. The CDR3 DNA reads TGTGCCAGCAGCCAAGGGCACCCACCCTACGAGCAGTACTTC. Residues: CASSQGHPPYEQYF.

This clonotype was observed at least ten times. The CDR3 DNA sequence: TGTGCCAGCAGCACAAGACCTGGGCCCACTGAAGCTTTCTTT. Translated: CASSTRPGPTEAFF. The rearrangement uses TRBV7-8 and TRBJ1-1; D unresolved. V lost 5 bases, J lost 4 bases, and 14 bases lay in between. The CDR3 length is 14 residues. The germline CDR1 and CDR2 sequences are SGHVS and FQNEAQ.

In its sample, this clonotype was seen many times. V is TRBV3-1 and J is TRBJ2-7, with a tentative D call TRBD2 (5 bases). CDR1 is LGHDT and CDR2 is YNNKEL in the germline V gene (reference sequence). V shed 0 bases and J shed 4 bases, with 16 bases lying between them. CDR3 length: 16 amino acids. The CDR3 region has the DNA TGTGCCAGCAGCCAAGAAGGAACCGGGAAGCGATACGAGCAGTACTTC. It translates to CASSQEGTGKRYEQYF.

In its sample, this clonotype was seen many times. The genes are TRBV11-2 and TRBJ1-4, with a weak D call TRBD1 (5 bases). V was cut by 5 bases and J by 8 bases, with 15 bases left in between. Germline CDR1 is SGHAT and CDR2 is FQNNGV. This CDR3 is built from 14 residues. Here the CDR3 DNA reads TGTGCCAGCAGCCCCCCACTCAGGGAGGAAAAACTGTTTTTT. Translation gives CASSPPLREEKLFF.

Remarks on this clonotype: This clone may be a read error of a much larger clone one base away. V usage is TRBV28 and J usage is TRBJ1-3; D is undetermined. Germline loops: CDR1 MDHEN, CDR2 SYDVKM. The length of the CDR3 is 14 residues. CDR3 region: CVSSRQTLGNTIYF. Here the CDR3 DNA reads TGTGTCAGCAGTCGGCAGACACTTGGAAACACCATATATTTT.

In this sample, this clonotype turned up a few times. The chain recombines TRBV6-2 or TRBV6-3 with TRBJ1-5; D unclear. Germline CDR1 reads MNHEY; CDR2 reads SVGEGT. Trimming stripped 5 bases from V and 9 bases from J, with 11 bases between. This CDR3 is 12 amino acids long. The CDR3, as DNA: TGTGCCAGCAGTGGGGATATCAGGCCCCAGCATTTT. This sequence encodes CASSGDIRPQHF.

This clonotype showed up just a few times. This rearrangement joins TRBV5-4 to TRBJ2-5; D uncertain. There are 15 residues in the CDR3. Germline lookup yields CDR1 SGHNT and CDR2 YYREEE (reference sequence). The ends were cut back, 2 bases at V and 4 bases at J, with 15 bases in the middle. The CDR3 nucleotides read TGTGCCAGCAGCTTTGGAGACCCCCGGGCAGAGACCCAGTACTTC. It encodes CASSFGDPRAETQYF.

This clonotype was seen many times. This sequence joins TRBV20-1 and TRBJ2-1; 9 bases line up with TRBD2. V lost 0 bases and J lost 3; bases outside the gene matches: 6. CDR3 length: 16 amino acids. CDR1 is DFQATT and CDR2 is SNEGSKA in the germline V gene (reference sequence). The CDR3 reads CSARDLASGDYNEQFF. In DNA form, the CDR3 reads TGCAGTGCTAGAGATTTGGCTAGCGGGGACTACAATGAGCAGTTCTTC.

At least ten counts were recorded for this clonotype. The chain joins TRBV4-2 to TRBJ2-3, with D maybe TRBD2 (6 bases). Deletions cut 3 bases from V and 4 bases from J, with 8 bases between. Germline V CDR1 and CDR2: LGHNA, YNFKEQ. The CDR3 is made up of 13 amino acids. The CDR3, as DNA: TGTGCCAGCAGCCAGACTAGTCCAGATACGCAGTATTTT. Amino acids: CASSQTSPDTQYF.

This clonotype was seen ten or more times. Here the CDR3 DNA reads TGTGCCAGCAGCCCGGGCTCAGGGACCGGCGGGGAGCTGTTTTTT. It yields the protein CASSPGSGTGGELFF. This chain links TRBV5-8 with TRBJ2-2; tentatively, D is TRBD1 or TRBD2 (5 bases each). CDR1 is SGHTS, CDR2 YDEGEE, per germline. This CDR3 has 15 amino acids. Trimming took 4 bases from V and 7 from J, leaving 17 bases between them.

Many counts were recorded for this clonotype. V usage is TRBV12-3 or TRBV12-4 and J usage is TRBJ2-1, with a tentative D call TRBD2 (5 bases). There are 14 residues in the CDR3. V dropped 3 bases and J dropped 7 bases, with 13 bases sitting between them. The CDR3 sequence is CASSLKGTGNEQFF. The CDR3 DNA reads TGTGCCAGCAGTTTGAAGGGAACGGGGAATGAGCAGTTCTTC.

This clonotype came up many times. The rearrangement joins TRBV12-3 or TRBV12-4 to TRBJ1-2, with 9 bases identical to TRBD1. J was trimmed by 8 bases and V by 5 bases; bases with no gene match: 9. CDR3 length: 14 residues. The CDR3 bases are TGTGCCAGCAGTCGGGGACAGGGATCGTCAGGCTACACCTTC. Its protein product is CASSRGQGSSGYTF.

By its share, this clonotype is medium-sized. CDR3: CASTLSRGNTEAFF. CDR3 sequence (DNA): TGTGCCAGCACCTTAAGTCGGGGGAACACTGAAGCTTTCTTT. The chain has TRBV6-1 and TRBJ1-1, with D unclear. Between the trimmed V and J ends, which lost 7 bases and 1 base, there was a span of 13 bases. The germline V gene encodes CDR1 MNHNS and CDR2 SASEGT. The CDR3 covers 14 residues.

The V and J genes are TRBV14 and TRBJ2-7; no clear D gene. The CDR3 extends over 11 amino acids. Germline V gives CDR1 SGHDN, CDR2 FVKESK. The V end was cut by 5 bases, the J end by 13 bases, with 15 bases between. The CDR3 here is CASSYRYGHYF. The CDR3 nucleotides read TGTGCCAGCAGCTACCGATACGGTCATTACTTC.

By sample share, this clonotype is medium-sized. The chain carries TRBV19 and TRBJ1-2; weak D call: TRBD1 (5 bases). CDR1 and CDR2 (germline): LNHDA, SQIVND (reference sequence). V was trimmed by 8 bases and J by 1 base, leaving 11 bases between them. CDR3 length equals 13 residues. CDR3 DNA: TGTGCCAGTCGCAGGGAAAGTAACTATGGCTACACCTTC. This translates into CASRRESNYGYTF.

In the case of this clonotype: An end of the junction does not agree with germline; a read error may underlie this. The rearrangement links TRBV19 to TRBJ2-4; the match to TRBD2 covers 7 bases. The germline gives CDR1 LNHDA, CDR2 SQIVND (reference sequence). The CDR3 is 17 amino acids. The CDR3 coding sequence is TGTGCCGGTAGTCATTGGTTTCTTGGCGGGAGTAAAAACATTCAGTACTTC. It encodes CAGSHWFLGGSKNIQYF.

This clonotype was found many times. The chain is built from TRBV10-3 and TRBJ1-5; D not certain. CDR1 and CDR2 from the germline V gene are ENHRY and SYGVKD. V gave up 3 bases and J gave up 3 bases, with 6 bases separating them. The CDR3 is made up of 13 amino acids. The CDR3 DNA follows: TGTGCCATCAGTGAAAGAGACAATCAGCCCCAGCATTTT. It yields the protein CAISERDNQPQHF.

In its sample, this clonotype is medium-sized. This sequence joins TRBV28 and TRBJ1-5, with 12 bases aligning to TRBD1. With 3 bases clipped from V and 2 bases from J, the junction kept 14 bases outside the gene matches. This CDR3 is built from 20 residues. Germline CDR1 reads MDHEN; CDR2 reads SYDVKM. The CDR3 DNA follows: TGTGCCAGCAGTTTTGTTTTGGGGACAGGGGGCGCCTTCGGCAATCAGCCCCAGCATTTT. Protein: CASSFVLGTGGAFGNQPQHF.

This clonotype was counted between two and nine times. This chain uses TRBV30 with TRBJ1-1; D ambiguous. Trimming removed 0 bases from V and 3 bases from J, with 11 bases in between. CDR3 length: 14 residues. CDR1 is GTSNPN and CDR2 is SVGIG in the germline V gene (reference sequence). The CDR3 DNA sequence: TGTGCCTGGAGTGTACGTCGGGTTTACACTGAAGCTTTCTTT. Amino acids: CAWSVRRVYTEAFF.

This clonotype was observed at least ten times. The chain carries TRBV7-9 and TRBJ1-2; D not resolved. The germline CDR1 and CDR2 sequences are SEHNR and FQNEAQ (reference sequence). V lost 5 bases to trimming and J lost 7 bases, with 17 bases between them. This CDR3 is 14 amino acids long. CDR3 residues: CASSQTILGGGYTF. CDR3 sequence (DNA): TGTGCCAGCAGCCAAACTATTCTGGGAGGTGGCTACACCTTC.

This clonotype was found many times. The rearrangement uses TRBV29-1 and TRBJ2-1; maybe TRBD1 (6 bases). This CDR3 region has 16 residues. Germline V gene sequence: CDR1 SQVTM, CDR2 ANQGSEA. Trimming stripped 0 bases from V and 0 bases from J, with 12 bases between. The CDR3 is CSVEDLLGGSYNEQFF. Here the CDR3 DNA reads TGCAGCGTTGAAGATCTTTTAGGGGGCTCCTACAATGAGCAGTTCTTC.

The rearrangement uses TRBV10-3 and TRBJ2-1, with 7 nucleotides matching TRBD2. This CDR3 has 16 residues. Germline CDR1 and CDR2: ENHRY and SYGVKD. The ends lost 7 bases at V and 3 bases at J; junction bases unmatched: 12. The CDR3: CAITRLASRGYNEQFF. DNA for the CDR3: TGTGCCATCACCAGACTAGCCTCTCGTGGCTACAATGAGCAGTTCTTC.

With respect to this clonotype: This may stem from a read error, because a much larger clone lies one nucleotide away. The gene calls are TRBV11-2 and TRBJ2-3; 7 bases align to TRBD2. This CDR3 spans 14 amino acids. The germline V gene has CDR1 SGHAT and CDR2 FQNNGV. As DNA, the CDR3 is TGTGCCGGCAGCAAGAGCGGGGGCACAGATACGCAGTATTTT. Amino acids: CAGSKSGGTDTQYF.

With regard to this clonotype: A read error may account for a junction end that differs from germline. The CDR3 DNA reads as TGTGCCAGCAGTCATTCGAATCCTAACACCGGGGAGCTGTTTTTT. Translating it yields CASSHSNPNTGELFF. The chain recombines TRBV6-9 with TRBJ2-2; D is uncertain. This CDR3 has 15 amino acids. CDR1 MNHGY and CDR2 SVAAGI come from the germline V gene.

By share, this clonotype ranks as medium-sized. The chain carries TRBV6-2 or TRBV6-3 and TRBJ2-1; 13 nucleotides line up with TRBD2. Germline V gives CDR1 MNHEY, CDR2 SVGEGT. The V and J ends lost 4 bases and 4 bases, in that order; junction bases with no gene match: 4. The CDR3 is 16 amino acids. CDR3 sequence: CASSSGLAGKYNEQFF. The DNA for the CDR3 is TGTGCCAGCAGTTCGGGACTAGCGGGGAAATACAATGAGCAGTTCTTC.

Points on this clonotype: One end of the junction fails to match germline, which may point to a read error. CDR3 protein: CASPPGRAKNIQYF. CDR3 in DNA: TGTGCCAGCCCACCAGGGAGGGCCAAAAACATTCAGTACTTC. The chain joins TRBV18 to TRBJ2-4; maybe TRBD2 (6 bases). Germline V gene lookup returns CDR1 KGHSH and CDR2 LQKENI. The CDR3 consists of 14 residues.

The rearrangement uses TRBV6-2 or TRBV6-3 and TRBJ1-1; D unclear. From germline, CDR1 is MNHEY and CDR2 SVGEGT. The CDR3 totals 13 residues. Deletions cut 6 bases from V and 1 base from J, with 9 bases between. The CDR3 DNA is TGTGCCAGCAGCCAACAGAGGAACACTGAAGCTTTCTTT. Encoded protein: CASSQQRNTEAFF.

This clonotype is labeled medium-sized. The rearrangement links TRBV20-1 to TRBJ2-7, with 10 bases identical to TRBD1. The CDR3 has 14 amino acids. Germline loops: CDR1 DFQATT, CDR2 SNEGSKA (reference sequence). Trimming cost V 2 bases and J 6 bases; bases outside gene matches: 7. The CDR3 nucleotides read TGCAGTGCTAGACCCGGGACAGGGGTGGTCGAGCAGTACTTC. Amino acids: CSARPGTGVVEQYF.

The table lists this clonotype with many counts. J is TRBJ1-1 and V is TRBV4-1; the match to TRBD1 covers 12 bases. The CDR3 covers 15 residues. Germline-derived CDR1 and CDR2 are MGHRA and YSYEKL. Losses at the gene ends were 3 bases for V and 5 bases for J; bases not matched to a gene: 4. CDR3 sequence reads: CASSQGQGAGTEAFF. The CDR3 bases are TGCGCCAGCAGCCAGGGACAGGGGGCGGGTACTGAAGCTTTCTTT.

By frequency in the sample, this clonotype is medium-sized. The V call is TRBV13, the J call TRBJ2-3; D gene uncertain. The CDR3 is 13 residues long. V lost 3 bases and J lost 2, with 6 bases in between. CDR1 and CDR2 (germline): PRHDT, FYEKMQ (reference sequence). The CDR3 nucleotides are TGTGCCAGCAGCTTCCGGAACACAGATACGCAGTATTTT. Its protein is CASSFRNTDTQYF.